This T cell receptor (beta chain) derives from a study of T cells after yellow fever vaccination. The V gene's germline CDR1 is SGHRS and CDR2 YFSETQ. Trimming removed 9 bases from V and 0 bases from J, with 19 bases in between. This CDR3 is 15 amino acids long. TCRdb redid the calling of the 5' RACE reads with MiXCR, one entry per CDR3 protein. This table holds around 50,000 distinct CDR3 sequences, 5.5% to 8% found once. This clonotype turned up a few times. The receptor comes from a man younger than 45 who received the YFV17D yellow fever vaccine. The specimen was PBMCs, either bulk or a sorted T-cell subset (CD4+, CD8+, memory, or dextramer-sorted; not recorded which), collected 45 days after the yellow fever booster vaccination. The chain is built from TRBV5-1 and TRBJ2-7; the D is unclear. As DNA, the CDR3 is TGCGCCACCCAGCTAGTCGTGGGGAACTCCTACGAGCAGTACTTC. Translated: CATQLVVGNSYEQYF. The complete variable domain, with remaining parts taken from reference TRBV5-1 and TRBJ2-7, reads KAGVTQTPRYLIKTRGQQVTLSCSPISGHRSVSWYQQTPGQGLQFLFEYFSETQRNKGNFPGRFSGRQFSNSRSEMNVSTLELGDSALYLCATQLVVGNSYEQYFGPGTRLTVT.